This T cell receptor (beta chain) was captured by sequencing in a study of blood T cell repertoires in COVID-19. Across the study: Samples of COVID-19 (acute and convalescent) were obtained from the United States, Italy and Spain. T cells, B-cell-depleted T cells, or PBMCs supplied cDNA or gDNA.

Per the study methods: Amplifying reference gene primers gave estimates of nucleated cell counts. Libraries were prepared by immunoSEQ multiplex PCR; TCRdb keeps only in-frame clonotypes and omits some of them. V and J calls and clone size are copied from that table; D and trimming were computed from the DNA. The repertoire consists of roughly 54,000 clones, with around four fifths occurring once and the leading ten covering roughly 3%. This clone came up a few times. The sequencing sample was made of peripheral blood. The TCR sequence derives from a man aged 45-65 years with acute or convalescent COVID-19.

CDR3 DNA: TGTGCCTGGAGTGTACAGGAGCCGGTGAAGCAGTTCTTC. It encodes CAWSVQEPVKQFF. The chain uses TRBV30 and TRBJ2-1, with D perhaps TRBD1 (5 bases). Germline V lookup: CDR1 GTSNPN, CDR2 SVGIG (reference sequence). The CDR3 has 13 amino acids. V was shortened by 0 bases and J by 11 bases, with 14 bases between the two germline ends.